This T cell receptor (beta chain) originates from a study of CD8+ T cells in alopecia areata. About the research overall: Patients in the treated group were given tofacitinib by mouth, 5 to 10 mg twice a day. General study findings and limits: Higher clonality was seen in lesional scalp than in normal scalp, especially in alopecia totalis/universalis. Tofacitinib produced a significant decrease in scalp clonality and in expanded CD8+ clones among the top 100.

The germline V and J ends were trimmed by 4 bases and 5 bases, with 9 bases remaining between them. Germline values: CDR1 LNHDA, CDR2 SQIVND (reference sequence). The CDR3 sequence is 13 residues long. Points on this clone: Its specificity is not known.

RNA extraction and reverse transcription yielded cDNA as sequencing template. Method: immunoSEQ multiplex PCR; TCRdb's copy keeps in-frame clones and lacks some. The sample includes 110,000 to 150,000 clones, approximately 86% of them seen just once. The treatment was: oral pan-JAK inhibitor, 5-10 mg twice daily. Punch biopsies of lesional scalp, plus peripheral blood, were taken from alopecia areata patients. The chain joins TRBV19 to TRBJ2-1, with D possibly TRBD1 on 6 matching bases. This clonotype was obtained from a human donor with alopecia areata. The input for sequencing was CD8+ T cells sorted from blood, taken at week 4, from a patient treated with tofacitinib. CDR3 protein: CASSRDTNNEQFF. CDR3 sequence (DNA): TGTGCCAGTAGTAGGGACACTAACAATGAGCAGTTCTTC.